Below, 14 T cell receptor beta chains from the same sample are listed, as sequenced in a study of identical twins. TCRdb fed the 5' RACE reads into MiXCR, producing one record per CDR3 protein. The sample contains about 660,000 distinct CDR3 sequences, 8% to 9% of which appear only once. This sample was also put to use in a study of yellow fever vaccine responses in identical twins.

The specimen was PBMCs. The receptor set was obtained from a woman aged 18-30 years in good health.

The rearrangement links TRBV10-3 to TRBJ1-5; D is unresolved. CDR1 is ENHRY, CDR2 SYGVKD, per germline. The CDR3 has 14 amino acids. The V end was cut by 3 bases, the J end by 6 bases, with 12 bases between. The CDR3 nucleotides are TGTGCCATCAGTGACCCTGGGAGGAGTCAGCCCCAGCATTTT. Translated, it gives CAISDPGRSQPQHF.

The chain carries TRBV6-5 and TRBJ2-1; D is unresolved. Germline loops: CDR1 MNHEY, CDR2 SVGAGI. The CDR3 loop spans 16 amino acids. The V and J ends lost 0 bases and 0 bases respectively, with 9 bases between them. In DNA form, the CDR3 reads TGTGCCAGCAGTTACTCCCCCCACAGCTCCTACAATGAGCAGTTCTTC. Protein sequence: CASSYSPHSSYNEQFF.

This clonotype was seen a handful of times. J is TRBJ1-2 and V is TRBV20-1; possible D gene TRBD1, 5 bases. V lost 2 bases and J 5 bases, leaving 6 bases between the germline ends. Germline V CDR1 and CDR2: DFQATT, SNEGSKA (reference sequence). The CDR3 has 11 residues. The CDR3 region is CSARWGYGYTF. CDR3 nucleotides: TGCAGTGCTAGATGGGGGTATGGCTACACCTTC.

The rearrangement links TRBV5-1 to TRBJ2-3, with 10 bases that match TRBD1. J was trimmed by 5 bases and V by 9 bases; bases with no gene match: 6. CDR3 size: 13 residues. Germline V lookup: CDR1 SGHRS, CDR2 YFSETQ. CDR3 sequence: CATRQGAGDTQYF. The CDR3 DNA follows: TGCGCCACACGACAGGGGGCCGGAGATACGCAGTATTTT.

This clonotype appeared many times. The chain recombines TRBV25-1 with TRBJ1-2; D possibly corresponds to TRBD1 (5 bases). The CDR3 has 13 residues. CDR1 and CDR2 (germline): MGHDK, SYGVNS. V was trimmed by 6 bases and J by 6 bases, leaving 14 bases between them. The DNA for the CDR3 is TGTGCCAGCAGCCGAAACCTCAGGGATGGCTACACCTTC. This gives the protein CASSRNLRDGYTF.

This clonotype was counted many times. Mismatch with germline at one junction end may stem from a read error. V gene TRBV28 combines with J gene TRBJ2-7; D tentatively reads TRBD1 or TRBD2 (5 bases each). CDR3 size: 15 residues. CDR1 MDHEN and CDR2 SYDVKM come from the germline V gene. The CDR3 coding sequence is TGTGCCACCAGTATGCCGGGACCCAAAGTTGTCGAGCAGTACTTC. It is translated as CATSMPGPKVVEQYF.

The chain links TRBV29-1 to TRBJ1-2; 7 bases match TRBD1. CDR3 length: 13 residues. V lost 6 bases and J lost 8; bases outside the gene matches: 12. CDR1 and CDR2 (germline): SQVTM, ANQGSEA. The CDR3 coding sequence is TGCAGCGTCAGACAGGGTCGTTTCGGCGGCTACACCTTC. This codes for CSVRQGRFGGYTF.

The chain has TRBV5-6 and TRBJ1-2; D remains ambiguous. Trimming took 4 bases from V and 0 from J, leaving 10 bases between them. The germline gives CDR1 SGHDT, CDR2 YYEEEE. The CDR3 spans 14 residues. The DNA for the CDR3 is TGTGCCAGCAGCCCTGGTGGGACTAACTATGGCTACACCTTC. This sequence encodes CASSPGGTNYGYTF.

This clonotype was observed at least ten times. The chain links TRBV14 to TRBJ2-7; 8 bases fit TRBD1. CDR3 length: 14 residues. Germline assignment: CDR1 SGHDN and CDR2 FVKESK. Trimming took 6 bases from V and 0 from J; bases not matched to a gene: 4. Written as DNA, the CDR3 is TGTGCCAGCAGTCGGGACAGGAGCTCCTACGAGCAGTACTTC. Its translation is CASSRDRSSYEQYF.

This clonotype turned up a few times. This sequence joins TRBV4-3 and TRBJ2-3, with 7 nucleotides matching TRBD2. J gave up 5 bases and V 4 bases, and 9 bases lay outside the gene matches. Germline CDR1 reads LGHNA; CDR2 reads YSLEER. The CDR3 spans 15 residues. CDR3 loop: CASSRASGEGDTQYF. The CDR3 DNA is TGCGCCAGCAGCCGAGCTAGCGGCGAGGGAGATACGCAGTATTTT.

Only a few counts were recorded for this clonotype. The V gene is TRBV28, the J gene TRBJ2-5, with TRBD2 matching over 11 bases. Germline CDR1 and CDR2: MDHEN and SYDVKM. The junction had 15 bases not matched to a gene; V was cut back by 3 bases and J by 9 bases. This CDR3 comprises 17 residues. The CDR3 DNA sequence: TGTGCCAGCAGTTTGGGGACTAGCGGCCCAGAATCCGGGGCCCAGTACTTC. Translating gives CASSLGTSGPESGAQYF.

This clonotype was observed a handful of times. The rearrangement links TRBV4-3 to TRBJ2-7; no firm D call. CDR1 is LGHNA, CDR2 YSLEER, per germline. V was cut by 0 bases and J by 4 bases, with 16 bases left in between. This CDR3 has 16 residues. CDR3 DNA: TGCGCCAGCAGCCAAGATCGGGCGGAGTCCAGGTACGAGCAGTACTTC. Translation: CASSQDRAESRYEQYF.

V is TRBV6-2 or TRBV6-3 and J is TRBJ2-7, with D possibly being TRBD1 (6 bases). V lost 10 bases and J 0 bases, leaving 25 bases between the germline ends. CDR3 length equals 17 residues. Germline CDR1 reads MNHEY; CDR2 reads SVGEGT. CDR3 DNA sequence: TGTGCCAAACCGGGACATACCCCTAGTCGGAGCTCCTACGAGCAGTACTTC. This sequence encodes CAKPGHTPSRSSYEQYF.

This clonotype has a count of ten or more. The chain links TRBV6-1 to TRBJ2-1; 7 bases map to TRBD2. Losses at the gene ends were 7 bases for V and 5 bases for J; bases not matched to a gene: 5. Germline V gene lookup returns CDR1 MNHNS and CDR2 SASEGT. CDR3 length equals 13 residues. CDR3 region: CASTRGLDNEQFF. DNA of the CDR3: TGTGCCAGCACCAGAGGACTAGACAATGAGCAGTTCTTC.